These 31 T cell receptor delta chains were sequenced from one sample in a study of γδ T cells in repeated Plasmodium falciparum infection. TCRdb re-processed the multiplex PCR reads via CATT. The sample shows tens of thousands of delta-chain clones, roughly 1.4% of them seen only once. Vgamma9/Vdelta2+ and Vdelta2-negative gammadelta T cells were flow-sorted from PBMC for bulk sequencing. Sequencing used gamma-delta T cells from blood. The receptor set was obtained from a pool of human donors (malaria-infected and uninfected, not separated).

Comments on this clone: A read error likely explains why the TCRdb protein, taken from a much larger clone, differs from this DNA's translation at residue 5; the protein shown is translated from the DNA. This chain joins TRDV2 and TRDJ1; 11 bases fit TRDD3. The J gene was not available in TCRdb and was assigned here by matching the DNA to germline segments. CDR1 is GEAIGNYY, CDR2 EKD, per germline. Trimming cost V 3 bases and J 8 bases; bases outside gene matches: 13. CDR3 length: 16 amino acids. The CDR3 nucleotides read TGTGCCTGTGACGATCTGGGGGATACCCACACCCTAAAACTCATCTTT. This codes for CACDDLGDTHTLKLIF.

In this sample, this clone turned up a few times. The mismatch at residue 19 between this DNA's translation and the TCRdb protein of a much larger clone likely reflects a read error; the protein shown is translated from the DNA. The chain carries TRDV1 and TRDJ1, with D tentatively TRDD1 or TRDD2 (5 bases each). TCRdb is silent on the J gene; assignment here came from matching the DNA to germline. This CDR3 comprises 22 residues. V dropped 3 bases and J dropped 10 bases, with 42 bases sitting between them. CDR1 is TSWWSYY and CDR2 is QGS in the germline V gene. CDR3 DNA: TGTGCTCTTGGGGACTACCACCGCCCTACGTACGATTGGACGGGCGCCACCAATAGACTCATCTTT. This sequence encodes CALGDYHRPTYDWTGATNRLIF.

This clone came up a few times. A far larger clone lies a single base away; this is likely a read error. The chain combines TRDV3 with TRDJ1; weak D call: TRDD3 (6 bases). In the absence of a J gene in TCRdb, the DNA was matched to germline to assign it here. The ends were cut back, 4 bases at V and 0 bases at J, with 30 bases in the middle. This CDR3 spans 19 amino acids. The germline V gene encodes CDR1 TVYSNPD and CDR2 GDNSRS (reference sequence). The CDR3 DNA reads as TGTGCCTCCCGACGTTTTCCCCTAAGGCGGGGGAGAAACACCGATAAACTCATCTTT. It yields the protein CASRRFPLRRGRNTDKLIF.

This clone was picked up a small number of times. This is likely an artifact of a read error, given a far larger clone one base away. This specimen includes other DNA sequences encoding the same CDR3. The V gene is TRDV1, the J gene TRDJ4, with D tentatively TRDD1 or TRDD3 (5 bases each). CDR1 and CDR2 (germline): TSWWSYY, QGS. The CDR3 loop spans 23 amino acids. CDR3 sequence: CALGELISSPIYEIWDLTGPLIF. CDR3 DNA: TGTGCTCTTGGTGAACTAATTAGTAGCCCAATATACGAAATCTGGGATTTGACGGGACCCCTGATCTTT.

A word on this clone: Being one base from a much bigger clone, this may be a read error. The same CDR3 can be traced to other DNA sequences in this sample. The rearrangement links TRDV1 to TRDJ1, with TRDD3 as a possible D gene (6 bases). The germline V gene encodes CDR1 TSWWSYY and CDR2 QGS. Trimming removed 0 bases at V and 2 bases at J, with 13 bases between. This CDR3 is 16 amino acids long. CDR3 DNA: TGTGCTCTTGGGGAACTCCCCGGGGGACGGACCGATAAACTCATCTTT. It translates to CALGELPGGRTDKLIF.

Note on this clone: The mismatch at residue 3 between this DNA's translation and the TCRdb protein of a much larger clone likely reflects a read error; the protein shown is translated from the DNA. V is TRDV2 and J is TRDJ1; D is possibly TRDD2 (5 bases). TCRdb records no J gene; here it was assigned by comparing the DNA to germline. Germline V gives CDR1 GEAIGNYY, CDR2 EKD. The CDR3 length is 19 residues. The CDR3 sequence: CARDAVTSHSRRYTDKLIF. CDR3 sequence (DNA): TGTGCCCGTGACGCCGTCACTTCCCACTCTCGACGGTACACCGATAAACTCATCTTT.

This clone was picked up many times. The genes are TRDV1 and TRDJ1; a weak D match, TRDD3 (6 bases). The CDR3 sequence is 23 residues long. V lost 0 bases and J 0 bases, leaving 32 bases between the germline ends. CDR1 is TSWWSYY, CDR2 QGS, per germline. CDR3 bases: TGTGCTCTTGGGGAACTAGCTGGACCTACCCCCCGGGGATGGGGGTATTACACCGATAAACTCATCTTT. Its protein product is CALGELAGPTPRGWGYYTDKLIF.

At least ten counts were recorded for this clone. TCRdb's protein for this DNA is that of a much larger clone and differs from the translation at residue 9, likely a read error; the protein shown is the DNA translation. The chain carries TRDV2 and TRDJ3; 7 bases fit TRDD3. TCRdb records no J gene; here it was assigned by comparing the DNA to germline. Germline V lookup: CDR1 GEAIGNYY, CDR2 EKD. This CDR3 region has 18 residues. With 2 bases clipped from V and 0 bases from J, the junction kept 6 bases outside the gene matches. In DNA form, the CDR3 reads TGTGCCTGTGACAATTGGGGGAGAAACTCCTGGGACACCCGACAGATGTTTTTC. Translating it yields CACDNWGRNSWDTRQMFF.

In this sample, this clone turned up a few times. A single base is all that separates this from a far larger clone, so a read error is likely. Other DNA sequences of this sample code for an identical CDR3. TRDV2 is the V gene, and the J gene was not called; no check of the table's D call, TRDD3, against the DNA was made. CDR1 is GEAIGNYY and CDR2 is EKD in the germline V gene. This CDR3 region has 19 residues. CDR3 in amino acids: CACDTVVPTYDGDTTKLIF. The CDR3 DNA follows: TGTGCCTGTGACACCGTAGTCCCGACGTATGACGGGGATACGACTAAACTCATCTTC.

With respect to this clone: A far more abundant clone sits one base away, making this likely a read error. Other DNA sequences in this sample translate to the same CDR3. The rearrangement joins TRDV2 to TRDJ1; maybe TRDD3 (5 bases). The J gene is absent in TCRdb and was assigned here via DNA matching to germline. Germline V CDR1 and CDR2: GEAIGNYY, EKD. The CDR3 spans 17 residues. Trimming stripped 2 bases from V and 0 bases from J, with 18 bases between. CDR3 bases: TGTGCCTGTGACAGAGTCGGGATTCCCCCCTACACCGATAAACTCATCTTT. The encoded protein is CACDRVGIPPYTDKLIF.

In this sample, this clone turned up a few times. TCRdb assigns this DNA the protein of a much larger clone, which departs from its translation at residue 19; this likely reflects a read error, and the protein shown comes from translating the DNA. The rearrangement links TRDV1 to TRDJ2; 10 bases are a match to TRDD3. The CDR3 loop spans 21 amino acids. CDR1 and CDR2 from the germline V gene are TSWWSYY and QGS. CDR3: CALGVSSYWGIQTSLTAQIFF. The CDR3 bases are TGTGCTCTTGGGGTTTCCTCGTACTGGGGGATCCAAACTTCTTTGACAGCACAAATCTTCTTT.

This clone is categorized as medium-sized. Other DNA sequences in this specimen translate into the identical CDR3. For the CDR3, the DNA is TGTGCTCTTGGGGAAGGTCTACACTGGGGGAATACACTCATCTTT. It codes for CALGEGLHWGNTLIF. This chain uses TRDV1 with TRDJ1; 9 bases are a match to TRDD3. The V gene end was trimmed by 2 bases and the J gene end by 10 bases; junction bases not matched to a gene: 11. The CDR3 contains 15 residues. From germline, CDR1 is TSWWSYY and CDR2 QGS.

In this sample, this clone turned up a few times. This DNA's translation differs at residue 12 from TCRdb's protein, which comes from a much larger clone; a read error is likely, and the protein shown is translated from the DNA. J is TRDJ3 and V is TRDV1; a possible D gene is TRDD3 (5 bases). CDR3 size: 17 residues. Germline V lookup: CDR1 TSWWSYY, CDR2 QGS. CDR3 protein: CALGVNHRPWDARQMFF. CDR3 in DNA: TGTGCTCTTGGGGTAAACCACAGGCCCTGGGACGCCCGACAGATGTTTTTC.

At least ten counts were recorded for this clone. V usage is TRDV1 and J usage is TRDJ1; 7 nucleotides match TRDD3. CDR3 size: 21 residues. V shed 9 bases and J 0 bases; nucleotides not matched to a gene: 28. Germline V gene lookup returns CDR1 TSWWSYY and CDR2 QGS. CDR3 amino acids: CALCESPTGDDYCLNTDKLIF. For the CDR3, the DNA is TGTGCTCTCTGTGAGAGCCCCACTGGGGATGACTACTGCTTGAACACCGATAAACTCATCTTT.

In its sample, this clone was seen many times. V is TRDV3 and J is TRDJ1; 10 nucleotides align to TRDD3. The germline CDR1 and CDR2 sequences are TVYSNPD and GDNSRS (reference sequence). This CDR3 spans 20 amino acids. V lost 2 bases, J lost 0 bases, and 21 bases stayed unmatched. The CDR3 loop is CAFRPWGSSWGIPYTDKLIF. The CDR3 nucleotides read TGTGCCTTTCGCCCCTGGGGTTCCTCGTGGGGGATACCGTACACCGATAAACTCATCTTT.

With regard to this clone: Only one base separates this from a far larger clonotype, so it likely reflects a read error. Other DNA variants within this sample encode the same CDR3. The chain joins TRDV2 to TRDJ1, with a tentative D call TRDD3 (6 bases). TCRdb offers no J gene call, so here the DNA was matched to germline to obtain one. CDR1 is GEAIGNYY, CDR2 EKD, per germline. The V gene lost 2 bases and the J gene lost 8 bases, with 17 bases spanning the gap. The CDR3 consists of 14 residues. For the CDR3, the DNA is TGTGCCTGTGACAAACTGGGAGATAAGGGAAAACTCATCTTT. Translating gives CACDKLGDKGKLIF.

Notes on this clone: The translation of this DNA and the TCRdb protein of a much larger clone differ at residue 7, probably owing to a read error; the protein shown here is translated from the DNA. The chain combines TRDV1 with TRDJ1; 10 bases are a match to TRDD3. Assignment of the J gene here rests on matching the DNA to germline, because TCRdb gives none. The CDR3 runs 22 residues. CDR1 is TSWWSYY, CDR2 QGS, per germline. The J segment lost 0 bases and the V segment lost 1 base, leaving 20 bases of the junction unmatched. The CDR3 loop is CALGEPPFRTLTGGSYTDKLIF. The CDR3 bases are TGTGCTCTTGGGGAACCTCCCTTCCGAACCCTAACTGGGGGATCGTACACCGATAAACTCATCTTT.

On this clone itself: The mismatch at residue 14 between this DNA's translation and the TCRdb protein of a much larger clone likely reflects a read error; the protein shown is translated from the DNA. The genes are TRDV1 and TRDJ2; 10 bases match TRDD3. The J gene, left out of TCRdb, was set here by checking the DNA against germline. CDR1 and CDR2 (germline): TSWWSYY, QGS. This CDR3 is 21 amino acids long. The V gene end was trimmed by 4 bases and the J gene end by 0 bases; junction bases not matched to a gene: 17. DNA of the CDR3: TGTGCTCTTGGGGTTTCCTCGTACTGGGGGATCCAAACTCCTTTGACAGCACAACTCTTCTTT. This codes for CALGVSSYWGIQTPLTAQLFF.

On this clone: A read error is likely here: a far larger clone is one base away. The sample has other DNA sequences that encode this CDR3 too. The V call is TRDV1, the J call TRDJ1, with 8 bases matching TRDD3. As TCRdb names no J gene, one was assigned here on the basis of a DNA match to germline. The junction had 27 bases not matched to a gene; V was cut back by 5 bases and J by 10 bases. CDR3 length equals 19 residues. The germline V gene encodes CDR1 TSWWSYY and CDR2 QGS. In nucleotides, the CDR3 is TGTGCTCTTGGGAAAGGGATGGGGTTCCCACGATACTGGGGGGAGGTACTCATCTTT. This codes for CALGKGMGFPRYWGEVLIF.

This clone was observed at least ten times. Mismatch with germline at one junction end may stem from a read error. The CDR3 loop reads CSGAFLLGETHSHTDKLIF. The DNA for the CDR3 is TGCTCTGGTGCCTTCCTACTGGGGGAGACCCACTCTCACACCGATAAACTCATCTTT. V and J are TRDV1 and TRDJ1, with D tentatively TRDD2 or TRDD3 (9 bases each). Assignment of the J gene here rests on matching the DNA to germline, because TCRdb gives none. This CDR3 spans 19 amino acids. Germline V lookup: CDR1 TSWWSYY, CDR2 QGS.

This clone was recorded a few times. The TCRdb protein, from a much larger clone, departs from this DNA's translation at residue 12, likely by read error; the protein shown derives from the DNA. V usage is TRDV2 and J usage is TRDJ1; 13 bases fit TRDD3. The J gene, left out of TCRdb, was set here by checking the DNA against germline. Germline V gives CDR1 GEAIGNYY, CDR2 EKD. The junction had 9 bases not matched to a gene; V was cut back by 3 bases and J by 6 bases. The CDR3 contains 16 residues. The CDR3 nucleotides read TGTGCCTGTGACGCCTTACTGGGGGATACGCCCAATAAACTCATCTTT. Protein sequence: CACDALLGDTPNKLIF.

This clone was seen a handful of times. TCRdb's entry gives the protein of a much larger clone, which mismatches this DNA's translation at residue 12, likely from a read error; the protein reported here is translated from the DNA. The chain couples TRDV1 to TRDJ1, with TRDD3 identical over 8 bases. The J gene, absent from TCRdb, was called here by matching the DNA to germline. The CDR3 is 21 amino acids. V lost 3 bases and J lost 5; bases outside the gene matches: 26. CDR1 is TSWWSYY and CDR2 is QGS in the germline V gene. This CDR3 reads CALGEEGAFPIPGDRSDKLIF. The CDR3 DNA sequence: TGTGCTCTTGGGGAGGAAGGGGCCTTCCCAATACCGGGGGATAGATCGGATAAACTCATCTTT.

The table lists this clone with a few counts. This likely stems from a read error, as it lies one base from a far larger clone. Other DNA sequences of this sample code for an identical CDR3. The V and J genes are TRDV1 and TRDJ1; 7 positions match TRDD3. Trimming at V came to 7 bases and at J to 3 bases, leaving 11 bases not matched to a gene. The CDR3 has 15 amino acids. Germline V gives CDR1 TSWWSYY, CDR2 QGS. CDR3 sequence: CALEEDGDKADKLIF. The CDR3 coding sequence is TGTGCTCTTGAGGAGGATGGGGATAAGGCCGATAAACTCATCTTT.

There are a few counts of this clone. A far larger clone is only one base removed, so a read error is likely. Other nucleotide sequences from this sample produce the same CDR3. The chain links TRDV1 to TRDJ1; 13 nucleotides match TRDD3. Germline CDR1 and CDR2: TSWWSYY and QGS. The CDR3 runs 24 residues. CDR3 DNA: TGTGCCCTTGGGGAACGGGACTCCCTAAATCATTTACTGGGGGATACGGTGAACACCGATAAACTCATCTTT. Amino acids: CALGERDSLNHLLGDTVNTDKLIF.

With regard to this clone: This likely reflects a read error, since a far larger clone is one base away. Other DNA sequences in this sample translate to the same CDR3. V gene TRDV1 combines with J gene TRDJ1, with 7 bases that match TRDD3. No J gene is reported in TCRdb; it was inferred here by comparing the DNA with germline. Per germline, CDR1 TSWWSYY and CDR2 QGS. The CDR3 is made up of 21 amino acids. After removal of 1 base from V and 2 bases from J, the junction contained 22 bases not matched to a gene. Written as DNA, the CDR3 is TGTGCTCTTGGGGAACCCACCCCCCCTTTGTACTGGGGCATGTATACCGATAAACTCATCTTT. As protein: CALGEPTPPLYWGMYTDKLIF.

This clone was seen a handful of times. TCRdb records a much larger clone's protein for this DNA, with a difference at residue 10 that likely arises from a read error; the protein given is the translation of the DNA. This rearrangement joins TRDV2 to TRDJ2, with D possibly being TRDD3 (6 bases). The J gene was not available in TCRdb and was assigned here by matching the DNA to germline segments. The CDR3 loop spans 15 amino acids. Germline values: CDR1 GEAIGNYY, CDR2 EKD. Trimming shortened V by 4 bases and J by 6 bases, and 17 bases separated the two germline ends. DNA of the CDR3: TGTGCCTGTGAGAATATGGGGGGGACGGCAGCACAACTCTTCTTT. Its protein product is CACENMGGTAAQLFF.

With regard to this clone: TCRdb's listed protein matches a much larger clone and diverges from this DNA's translation at residue 5, likely through a read error; the protein shown comes from the DNA. The genes are TRDV1 and TRDJ1; 10 bases line up with TRDD3. This CDR3 is built from 16 residues. The junction had 11 bases not matched to a gene; V was cut back by 4 bases and J by 6 bases. Looked up from germline, CDR1 is TSWWSYY and CDR2 is QGS. The CDR3 spells CALGGSSRTGGYKLIF. DNA for the CDR3: TGTGCTCTTGGGGGATCCTCCCGTACTGGGGGATATAAACTCATCTTT.

This clone has a handful of counts. The amino acid sequence in TCRdb belongs to a much larger clone and departs from this DNA's translation at residue 18, likely a sequencing read error; the sequence shown is translated from the DNA. V usage is TRDV1 and J usage is TRDJ1; 12 bases fit TRDD3. TCRdb is silent on the J gene; assignment here came from matching the DNA to germline. The CDR3 is 24 residues long. Germline CDR1 TSWWSYY, CDR2 QGS. Trimming at V came to 6 bases and at J to 3 bases, leaving 32 bases not matched to a gene. CDR3 bases: TGTGCTCTTGGAGATCGGGCGCCTCCCTTGTACTGGGGGATACAAAATTTAGTAGCCGATAAACTCATCTTT. It translates to CALGDRAPPLYWGIQNLVADKLIF.

As regards this clone: With a far larger clone one base away, a read error is the likely cause. Other DNA sequences in the sample encode the same CDR3. V usage is TRDV1 and J usage is TRDJ1; 7 bases are a match to TRDD3. TCRdb leaves out the J gene; it was filled in here by matching the DNA to germline. The V gene's germline CDR1 is TSWWSYY and CDR2 QGS. The CDR3 totals 22 residues. V lost 3 bases, J lost 1 base, and 26 bases stayed unmatched. In DNA, the CDR3 is TGTGCTCTTGGGGAGGTGGTGACGTCCTGGGGATATTGGGAAAGCGTCACCGATAAACTCATCTTT. It translates to CALGEVVTSWGYWESVTDKLIF.

This clone was detected many times. The protein TCRdb gives is from a much larger clone and does not agree with this DNA's translation at residue 3, likely a read error; the protein shown here comes from the DNA. The gene calls are TRDV1 and TRDJ1; tentative D call: TRDD2 (5 bases). V was cut by 10 bases and J by 5 bases, with 14 bases left in between. Germline values: CDR1 TSWWSYY, CDR2 QGS. This CDR3 is built from 12 residues. CDR3 nucleotides: TGTGCTCCTTTTTCCTCCCGGGATAAACTCATCTTT. Amino acid sequence: CAPFSSRDKLIF.

This clone was observed a handful of times. A far larger clone differs by one base, so this is likely a read error. Other DNA sequences from this sample encode an identical CDR3 as well. The V gene is TRDV1, but the J gene lacks a call; the D call in the table, TRDD3, was not verified against the DNA. This CDR3 has 23 amino acids. Germline-derived CDR1 and CDR2 are TSWWSYY and QGS. CDR3 in amino acids: CALGELWGGPVIRGQGDTDKLIF. The CDR3 coding sequence is TGTGCTCTTGGGGAACTGTGGGGTGGTCCCGTAATCAGAGGTCAGGGGGACACCGATAAGCTCATCTTT.